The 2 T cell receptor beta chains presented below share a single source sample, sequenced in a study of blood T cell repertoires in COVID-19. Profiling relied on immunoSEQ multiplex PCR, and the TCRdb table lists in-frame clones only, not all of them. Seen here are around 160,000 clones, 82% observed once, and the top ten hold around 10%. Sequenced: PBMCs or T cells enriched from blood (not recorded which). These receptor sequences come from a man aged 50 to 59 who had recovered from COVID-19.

The CDR3 DNA sequence: TGTGCCAGCAGTTACTCGAACAGGGGGAATGAGCAGTTCTTC. The encoded protein is CASSYSNRGNEQFF. V gene TRBV6-5 combines with J gene TRBJ2-1, with 8 positions matching TRBD1. Germline-derived CDR1 and CDR2 are MNHEY and SVGAGI. The CDR3 spans 14 residues. The V and J ends lost 0 bases and 7 bases, in that order; junction bases with no gene match: 2.

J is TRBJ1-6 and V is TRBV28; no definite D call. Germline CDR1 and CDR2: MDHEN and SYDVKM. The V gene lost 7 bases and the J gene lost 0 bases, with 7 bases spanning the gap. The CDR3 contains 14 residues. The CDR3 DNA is TGTGCCAGCAAACAGAGCTCCTATAATTCACCCCTCCACTTT. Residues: CASKQSSYNSPLHF.